These 15 T cell receptor beta chains originate from one sample sequenced in a study of blood T cell repertoires in COVID-19. Data came from immunoSEQ multiplex PCR; TCRdb stores just in-frame clones and leaves some out. The data contain about 300,000 clones, around 89% of them singletons. Input material: PBMCs or T cells enriched from blood (not recorded which). These TCRs come from a woman between 18 and 29 years old with acute COVID-19.

The chain employs TRBV28 and TRBJ2-5; D is perhaps TRBD2 (5 bases). Germline-derived CDR1 and CDR2 are MDHEN and SYDVKM. This CDR3 spans 14 amino acids. Trimming pared 3 bases from V and 1 base from J, leaving 9 bases between. CDR3 DNA sequence: TGTGCCAGCAGTTTCGTCAGCGGCCAAGAGACCCAGTACTTC. It yields the protein CASSFVSGQETQYF.

The genes are TRBV2 and TRBJ2-7; 8 bases agree with TRBD1. V dropped 6 bases and J dropped 1; count of bases not matched to a gene: 5. Germline CDR1 is SNHLY and CDR2 is FYNNEI. There are 14 residues in the CDR3. This CDR3 reads CASRDRELSYEQYF. For the CDR3, the DNA is TGTGCCAGCAGGGACAGGGAATTATCCTACGAGCAGTACTTC.

V and J are TRBV2 and TRBJ1-1, with D perhaps matching TRBD1 (5 bases). CDR1 and CDR2 (germline): SNHLY, FYNNEI. This CDR3 has 13 residues. V was clipped by 8 bases and J by 5 bases, with 15 bases between them. CDR3 sequence: CASFQGLNTEAFF. CDR3 DNA: TGTGCCAGCTTTCAGGGTCTCAATACTGAAGCTTTCTTT. Full variable domain (outside the CDR3, taken from reference TRBV2 and TRBJ1-1): EPEVTQTPSHQVTQMGQEVILRCVPISNHLYFYWYRQILGQKVEFLVSFYNNEISEKSEIFDDQFSVERPDGSNFTLKIRSTKLEDSAMYFCASFQGLNTEAFFGQGTRLTVV.

The chain joins TRBV30 to TRBJ2-2, with a weak D call TRBD2 (5 bases). The CDR3 has 13 amino acids. In germline, CDR1 is GTSNPN, CDR2 SVGIG (reference sequence). Trimming removed 3 bases at V and 5 bases at J, with 10 bases between. CDR3 nucleotide sequence: TGTGCCTGGAGGTCTCCGGGAACCGGGGAGCTGTTTTTT. It is translated as CAWRSPGTGELFF. The entire variable domain, with the rest obtained from reference TRBV30 and TRBJ2-2, is as follows: SQTIHQWPATLVQPVGSPLSLECTVEGTSNPNLYWYRQAAGRGLQLLFYSVGIGQISSEVPQNLSASRPQDRQFILSSKKLLLSDSGFYLCAWRSPGTGELFFGEGSRLTVL.

This chain connects TRBV27 to TRBJ2-1; 8 bases agree with TRBD2. In germline, CDR1 is MNHEY, CDR2 SMNVEV (reference sequence). There are 15 residues in the CDR3. J lost 7 bases, V lost 3 bases, and 8 bases had no gene match. For the CDR3, the DNA is TGTGCCAGCAGTTTGTCCGGCTTAGCGGGAAATGAGCAGTTCTTC. Translation: CASSLSGLAGNEQFF.

The chain joins TRBV9 to TRBJ2-2; D is ambiguous. The V end was cut by 6 bases, the J end by 1 base, with 7 bases between. The CDR3 length is 13 residues. Germline V gene lookup returns CDR1 SGDLS and CDR2 YYNGEE. In DNA form, the CDR3 reads TGTGCCAGCACACTCGGGAACACCGGGGAGCTGTTTTTT. It codes for CASTLGNTGELFF.

The genes are TRBV11-2 and TRBJ2-2; D may be TRBD2 (6 bases). V was cut by 5 bases and J by 3 bases, with 13 bases left in between. This CDR3 has 15 residues. Germline CDR1 is SGHAT and CDR2 is FQNNGV. The CDR3: CASSAREFHTGELFF. For the CDR3, the DNA is TGTGCCAGCAGCGCCCGGGAGTTCCACACCGGGGAGCTGTTTTTT.

V gene TRBV18 combines with J gene TRBJ2-5; 10 positions agree with TRBD2. The CDR3 loop spans 16 amino acids. Germline V CDR1 and CDR2: KGHSH, LQKENI. The J segment lost 3 bases and the V segment lost 3 bases, leaving 7 bases of the junction unmatched. CDR3 sequence reads: CASSPVYGLAEETQYF. CDR3 nucleotides: TGTGCCAGCTCACCGGTCTACGGACTAGCGGAAGAGACCCAGTACTTC.

This clone was recorded only once. V gene TRBV28 combines with J gene TRBJ2-5; 9 positions agree with TRBD2. The CDR3 extends over 14 amino acids. Germline V gives CDR1 MDHEN, CDR2 SYDVKM. With V trimmed by 2 bases and J by 4 bases, 2 bases remained unmatched. CDR3 region: CASSLAGGLETQYF. The CDR3 DNA reads as TGTGCCAGCAGTTTAGCGGGAGGGCTAGAGACCCAGTACTTC.

The chain couples TRBV5-1 to TRBJ2-7; D might be TRBD1 (5 bases). CDR3 length: 15 amino acids. Trimming cost V 0 bases and J 4 bases, with 14 bases left between them. Looked up from germline, CDR1 is SGHRS and CDR2 is YFSETQ. In DNA form, the CDR3 reads TGCGCCAGCAGCTTGGGGACGGACACCCTATACGAGCAGTACTTC. Its translation: CASSLGTDTLYEQYF.

The chain couples TRBV28 to TRBJ1-4, with 9 bases lining up with TRBD1. Trimming at V came to 6 bases and at J to 7 bases, leaving 6 bases not matched to a gene. This CDR3 comprises 14 residues. Germline CDR1 is MDHEN and CDR2 is SYDVKM. The CDR3 sequence: CASSYRGRGEKLFF. The CDR3 DNA sequence: TGTGCCAGCAGCTACAGGGGGCGGGGTGAAAAACTGTTTTTT. Using reference TRBV28 and TRBJ1-4 for the parts outside the CDR3, the full variable domain is DVKVTQSSRYLVKRTGEKVFLECVQDMDHENMFWYRQDPGLGLRLIYFSYDVKMKEKGDIPEGYSVSREKKERFSLILESASTNQTSMYLCASSYRGRGEKLFFGSGTQLSVL.

The rearrangement links TRBV28 to TRBJ2-7; a possible D gene is TRBD1 (5 bases). The CDR3 has 14 residues. V dropped 4 bases and J dropped 2 bases, with 12 bases sitting between them. Germline loops: CDR1 MDHEN, CDR2 SYDVKM. DNA for the CDR3: TGTGCCAGCAGTTCCTGGGGCGTACCCTACGAGCAGTACTTC. Encoded protein: CASSSWGVPYEQYF.

V and J are TRBV7-2 and TRBJ2-3, with D uncertain. The V gene's germline CDR1 is SGHTA and CDR2 FQGNSA. This CDR3 contains 12 residues. The ends were cut back, 5 bases at V and 6 bases at J, with 9 bases in the middle. The CDR3 DNA is TGTGCCAGCAGCCGCCCACAGGATACGCAGTATTTT. This sequence encodes CASSRPQDTQYF.

This sequence joins TRBV9 and TRBJ1-2; 10 bases are a match to TRBD1. The ends lost 3 bases at V and 4 bases at J; junction bases unmatched: 0. The CDR3 spans 13 residues. Looked up from germline, CDR1 is SGDLS and CDR2 is YYNGEE. DNA for the CDR3: TGTGCCAGCAGCGGACAGGGGGCCTATGGCTACACCTTC. Its translation: CASSGQGAYGYTF.

The chain joins TRBV2 to TRBJ1-2; TRBD1 is a possible D gene (5 bases). Germline values: CDR1 SNHLY, CDR2 FYNNEI. The CDR3 runs 13 residues. Between the trimmed V and J ends, which lost 7 bases and 1 base, there was a span of 10 bases. The CDR3 coding sequence is TGTGCCAGCATGGAAGGGGATAACTATGGCTACACCTTC. Its translation is CASMEGDNYGYTF.